The 12 T cell receptor beta chains reported below all come from one sample, sequenced in a study of T cells in women clearing cervical HPV infection. Profiled with immunoSEQ multiplex PCR; TCRdb holds only in-frame clones, not every one. The sample totals roughly 20,000 clones. The sequenced sample consisted of blood buffy coat. These receptors originate from a woman between 18 and 70 years old with a cervical HPV16 infection that either progressed to CIN3+ or cleared (not recorded which).

The CDR3 bases that were read are TGTGCCAGCAGCGTTACAGGGAAGGGTTCACCC. Its translation is CASSVTGKGSP. The entire CDR3 protein reads CASSVTGKGSPLHF. The chain uses TRBV11-2 and TRBJ1-6, with a tentative D call TRBD1 (6 bases). The sequence runs out 3 residues before the end of the CDR3; the remainder is reconstructed from the germline J gene. The CDR3 contains 14 residues. CDR1 and CDR2 from the germline V gene are SGHAT and FQNNGV. V gave up 5 bases and J gave up 9 bases, with 14 bases separating them.

Concerning this clone: The sequenced fragment ends 3 residues before the CDR3 boundary, so the rest is inferred from the germline J gene. The chain uses TRBV5-1 and TRBJ2-5, with D possibly matching TRBD1 (5 bases). Germline CDR1 SGHRS, CDR2 YFSETQ. Trimming removed 0 bases from V and 5 bases from J, with 11 bases in between. The CDR3 totals 14 residues. The part of the CDR3 DNA that was read is TGCGCCAGCAGCTTGGCTCAGTCAGGGGAGACC. Translated: CASSLAQSGET. The entire CDR3 protein is CASSLAQSGETQYF.

Of note for this clone: The DNA ends 3 residues before the CDR3 does, and the rest of the CDR3 is filled in from the germline J gene. The chain employs TRBV10-3 and TRBJ1-1, with 8 nucleotides matching TRBD1. With 7 bases clipped from V and 2 bases from J, the junction kept 3 bases outside the gene matches. Germline CDR1 and CDR2: ENHRY and SYGVKD. The CDR3 runs 13 residues. Here the CDR3 reads CAITGTGNTEAFF. Incomplete CDR3 DNA: TGTGCCATCACAGGGACAGGAAACACTGAA.

Comments on this clone: The read ends 3 residues shy of where the CDR3 ends; the end is completed using the germline J gene. The chain recombines TRBV20-1 with TRBJ2-7; D unclear. Germline V gives CDR1 DFQATT, CDR2 SNEGSKA (reference sequence). This CDR3 is 15 amino acids long. V lost 5 bases to trimming and J lost 0 bases, with 17 bases between them. CDR3 bases read: TGCAGTGCTGAAACGACCGCGACACACTCCTACGAG. Residues: CSAETTATHSYE. The whole CDR3 region reads CSAETTATHSYEQYF.

Comment on this clone: Sequencing ends 3 residues short of the CDR3 end; the germline J gene provides the rest. The genes are TRBV7-9 and TRBJ1-6; tentatively, D is TRBD1 (5 bases). This CDR3 has 14 residues. Trimming stripped 4 bases from V and 6 bases from J, with 10 bases between. The germline V gene has CDR1 SEHNR and CDR2 FQNEAQ (reference sequence). The sequenced part of the CDR3 DNA is TGTGCCAGCAGCTACGGCAGGGCTAATTCACCC. Its translation is CASSYGRANSP. The entire CDR3 is CASSYGRANSPLHF. Complete variable domain (other parts from reference TRBV7-9 and TRBJ1-6): DTGVSQNPRHKITKRGQNVTFRCDPISEHNRLYWYRQTLGQGPEFLTYFQNEAQLEKSRLLSDRFSAERPKGSFSTLEIQRTEQGDSAMYLCASSYGRANSPLHFGNGTRLTVT.

Incomplete CDR3 DNA: TGTGCCAGCTCACCACCGAGCCAGGGGGACGGC. Its translation is CASSPPSQGDG. The whole CDR3 sequence is CASSPPSQGDGYTF. The chain uses TRBV18 and TRBJ1-2; 7 nucleotides line up with TRBD1. From the germline J gene comes the end of the CDR3, since the read stops 3 residues before it. This CDR3 is built from 14 residues. Germline V gene sequence: CDR1 KGHSH, CDR2 LQKENI.

The sequenced CDR3 bases are TGTACGAGCAACTGGGCATACGAG. It specifies CTSNWAYE. The entire CDR3 sequence reads CTSNWAYEQYF. The gene calls are TRBV7-9 and TRBJ2-7; no reliable D call. The read ends 3 residues before the CDR3 terminus; that terminus is restored from the germline J gene. CDR3 length equals 11 residues. In germline, CDR1 is SEHNR, CDR2 FQNEAQ (reference sequence).

The sequenced CDR3 bases are TGCAGCGTTGAAATCACCGGGGCGGGGCTTGGC. It encodes CSVEITGAGLG. The full CDR3 sequence reads CSVEITGAGLGYTF. J is TRBJ1-2 and V is TRBV29-1; weak D call: TRBD1 (5 bases). The CDR3 is cut off 3 residues early in the read; its end comes from the germline J gene. Germline V gene data show CDR1 as SQVTM and CDR2 as ANQGSEA. V was trimmed by 2 bases and J by 7 bases, leaving 17 bases between them. CDR3 length: 14 amino acids.

Of note for this clone: The CDR3 is cut off 3 residues early in the read; its end comes from the germline J gene. The chain recombines TRBV12-3 or TRBV12-4 with TRBJ1-6, with D unclear. This CDR3 has 16 residues. V lost 6 bases and J lost 9, with 21 bases in between. The CDR3 loop is CASRDKKGGLGSPLHF. CDR3 DNA (partial): TGTGCCAGCAGAGACAAAAAGGGTGGTTTGGGTTCACCC.

Concerning this clone itself: The observed sequence ends 3 residues before the CDR3 terminus, with the missing tail filled in from the germline J gene. The V gene is TRBV2, the J gene TRBJ2-3, with TRBD2 identical over 7 bases. The germline V gene encodes CDR1 SNHLY and CDR2 FYNNEI. The V and J ends lost 3 bases and 4 bases, in that order; junction bases with no gene match: 4. The CDR3 is 14 residues long. This CDR3 is CASSERLAADTQYF. CDR3 DNA (partial): TGTGCCAGCAGTGAGAGACTAGCCGCAGATACG.

Concerning this clone itself: The observed sequence ends 3 residues before the CDR3 terminus, with the missing tail filled in from the germline J gene. This sequence joins TRBV20-1 and TRBJ1-1, with D perhaps matching TRBD1 (6 bases). Germline CDR1 is DFQATT and CDR2 is SNEGSKA (reference sequence). The CDR3 spans 13 residues. Deletions cut 6 bases from V and 4 bases from J, with 15 bases between. Partial CDR3 DNA: TGCAGTGCAAGACAGGCTGCGGGCACTGAA. Translating it yields CSARQAAGTE. The whole CDR3 is CSARQAAGTEAFF.

Regarding this clone: The read falls 3 residues short of the CDR3 end, and the missing part is taken from the germline J gene. V is TRBV2 and J is TRBJ1-2; TRBD1 aligns across 11 bases. The CDR3 length is 13 residues. Germline V gene data show CDR1 as SNHLY and CDR2 as FYNNEI. CDR3 residues: CASSPGQGGGYTF. The sequenced CDR3 bases are TGTGCCAGCAGCCCGGGACAGGGGGGAGGC.